This T cell receptor (beta chain) originates from a study of regulatory T cells in long-lasting Graves disease. The study's findings and limits: Whereas new patients shared some 990 public clonotypes, persistent patients shared more, at approximately 2,700. Newly diagnosed disease favored TRBV20-1 and TRBJ2-1 over persistent disease.

Arm-PCR of CDR3 regions with iRepertoire HTBI primers generated TCR beta libraries. TCRdb ran MiXCR on the multiplex PCR reads and lists one entry per CDR3 protein. The sample yields around 360,000 distinct CDR3 sequences, 15% to 20% seen once. The sample holds many counts of this clonotype. The target antigen is unknown. Trimming pared 0 bases from V and 2 bases from J, leaving 9 bases between. Germline V CDR1 and CDR2: GTSNPN, SVGIG (reference sequence). This CDR3 is built from 14 residues. Documented time point: newly diagnosed GD, antithyroid drugs for less than 3 months. TCR sequences were obtained from RNA taken from PBMCs. By American Thyroid Association guidelines, Graves' disease was diagnosed in the cohort. Separately, the same data were catalogued under a study of T cells in Graves' hyperthyroidism and ophthalmopathy.

The clonotype was recovered from a woman younger than 30 with Graves disease. The rearrangement links TRBV30 to TRBJ2-3, with TRBD2 as a possible D gene (6 bases). Sample: peripheral blood mononuclear cells (PBMCs), taken at new diagnosis, from a patient treated with antithyroid drugs. The chain's CDR3 is CAWSVGGVTDTQYF. Written as DNA, the CDR3 is TGTGCCTGGAGTGTCGGGGGTGTCACAGATACGCAGTATTTT.